The 5 T cell receptor beta chains below all came from one sample that was sequenced in a study of Ad26.COV2.S vaccination and SARS-CoV-2 variants. Treatment in this sample: around 19 received Ad26.COV2.S at low or high dose, single or two shots; five or six received placebo; per-sample allocation not given. Material that was analyzed had been drawn on day 63 after the first vaccine or placebo injection. Only in-frame clones appear in the TCRdb table, and some are missing; sequencing was by immunoSEQ multiplex PCR. This repertoire shows around 400,000 clones, roughly 85% found once; its top ten account for approximately 7.8%. This material consisted of peripheral blood, taken in a trial of Ad26.COV2.S vaccine versus placebo. All receptors come from a person aged 18 to 65 who received the Ad26.COV2.S COVID-19 vaccine or a placebo.

The rearrangement uses TRBV12-3 or TRBV12-4 and TRBJ1-1; 7 positions agree with TRBD1. This CDR3 region has 13 residues. Trimming at V came to 3 bases and at J to 6 bases, leaving 4 bases not matched to a gene. As DNA, the CDR3 is TGTGCCAGCAGTTTGCAGGGGGTTGCTGAAGCTTTCTTT. Protein product: CASSLQGVAEAFF.

For this clone: The identical CDR3 is also encoded by other nucleotide sequences in the sample. The chain couples TRBV5-4 to TRBJ1-4; possibly TRBD1 for D (5 bases). Trimming took off 4 bases at V and 2 bases at J, with 12 bases between the two ends. This CDR3 spans 15 amino acids. Germline assignment: CDR1 SGHNT and CDR2 YYREEE (reference sequence). The DNA of the CDR3 is TGTGCCAGCAGCCCCGGGGGTTCGACTAATGAAAAACTGTTTTTT. Protein: CASSPGGSTNEKLFF.

The chain joins TRBV2 to TRBJ1-2; D is ambiguous. Between the trimmed V and J ends, which lost 4 bases and 6 bases, there was a span of 9 bases. Per germline, CDR1 SNHLY and CDR2 FYNNEI. CDR3 length: 12 residues. The CDR3 DNA reads TGTGCCAGCAGTGGACGACTCAATGGCTACACCTTC. Its translation: CASSGRLNGYTF.

This clone was counted a few times. The genes are TRBV7-2 and TRBJ1-6; D not resolved. The CDR3 totals 12 residues. The ends were cut back, 4 bases at V and 7 bases at J, with 5 bases in the middle. The germline CDR1 and CDR2 sequences are SGHTA and FQGNSA. Written as DNA, the CDR3 is TGTGCCAGCAGCTCGAACAATTCACCCCTCCACTTT. Amino acids: CASSSNNSPLHF.

The V gene is TRBV27, the J gene TRBJ1-2, with TRBD1 identical over 7 bases. Germline values: CDR1 MNHEY, CDR2 SMNVEV (reference sequence). With 5 bases clipped from V and 4 bases from J, the junction kept 7 bases outside the gene matches. The CDR3 length is 14 residues. The CDR3 reads CASSTVGQVYGYTF. CDR3 DNA sequence: TGTGCCAGCAGTACTGTTGGACAGGTCTATGGCTACACCTTC.